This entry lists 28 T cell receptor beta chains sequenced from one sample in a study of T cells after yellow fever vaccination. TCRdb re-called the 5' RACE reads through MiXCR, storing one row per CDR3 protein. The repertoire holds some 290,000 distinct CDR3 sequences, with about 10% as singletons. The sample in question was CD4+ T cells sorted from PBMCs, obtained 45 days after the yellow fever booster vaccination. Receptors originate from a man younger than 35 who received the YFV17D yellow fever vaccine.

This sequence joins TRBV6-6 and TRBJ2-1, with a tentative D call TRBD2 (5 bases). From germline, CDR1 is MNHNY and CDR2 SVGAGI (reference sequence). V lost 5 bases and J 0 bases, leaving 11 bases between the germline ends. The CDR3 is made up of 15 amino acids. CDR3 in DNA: TGTGCCAGCAGTCCCGGGATCCTCTCCTACAATGAGCAGTTCTTC. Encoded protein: CASSPGILSYNEQFF.

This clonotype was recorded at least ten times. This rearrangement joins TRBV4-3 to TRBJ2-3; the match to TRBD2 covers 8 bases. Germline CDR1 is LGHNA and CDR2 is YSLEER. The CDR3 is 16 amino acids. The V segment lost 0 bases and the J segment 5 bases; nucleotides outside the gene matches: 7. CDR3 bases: TGCGCCAGCAGCCAAGATAGCGGGGAGAGGAAAGATACGCAGTATTTT. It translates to CASSQDSGERKDTQYF.

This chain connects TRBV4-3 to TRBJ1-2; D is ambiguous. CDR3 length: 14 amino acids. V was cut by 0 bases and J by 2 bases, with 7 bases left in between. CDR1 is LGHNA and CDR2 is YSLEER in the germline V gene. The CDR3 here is CASSQDKGNYGYTF. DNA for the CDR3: TGCGCCAGCAGCCAAGATAAGGGAAACTATGGCTACACCTTC.

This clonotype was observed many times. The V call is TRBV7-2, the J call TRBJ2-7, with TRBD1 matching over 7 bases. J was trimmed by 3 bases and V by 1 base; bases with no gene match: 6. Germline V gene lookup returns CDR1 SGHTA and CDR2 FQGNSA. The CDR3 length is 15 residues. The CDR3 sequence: CASSLGVTGIYEQYV. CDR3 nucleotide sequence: TGTGCCAGCAGCTTAGGGGTGACAGGGATCTACGAGCAGTACGTC.

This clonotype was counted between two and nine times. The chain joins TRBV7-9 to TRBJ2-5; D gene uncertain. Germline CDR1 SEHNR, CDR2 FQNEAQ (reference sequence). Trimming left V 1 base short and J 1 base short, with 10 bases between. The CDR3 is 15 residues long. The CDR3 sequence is CASSLGEVSQETQYF. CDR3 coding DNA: TGTGCCAGCAGCTTAGGAGAGGTTTCCCAAGAGACCCAGTACTTC.

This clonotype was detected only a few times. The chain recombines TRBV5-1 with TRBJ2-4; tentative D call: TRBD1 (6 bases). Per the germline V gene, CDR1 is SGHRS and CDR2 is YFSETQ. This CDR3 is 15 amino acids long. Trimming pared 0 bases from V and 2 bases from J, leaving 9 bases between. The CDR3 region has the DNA TGCGCCAGCAGCTTGGTCGGGACATCCAAAAACATTCAGTACTTC. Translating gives CASSLVGTSKNIQYF.

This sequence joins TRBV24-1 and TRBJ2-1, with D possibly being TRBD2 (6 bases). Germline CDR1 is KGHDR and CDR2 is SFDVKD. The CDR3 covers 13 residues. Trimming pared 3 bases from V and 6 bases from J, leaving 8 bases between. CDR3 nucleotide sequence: TGTGCCACCAGTGATACGACTAGCAATGAGCAGTTCTTC. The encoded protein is CATSDTTSNEQFF.

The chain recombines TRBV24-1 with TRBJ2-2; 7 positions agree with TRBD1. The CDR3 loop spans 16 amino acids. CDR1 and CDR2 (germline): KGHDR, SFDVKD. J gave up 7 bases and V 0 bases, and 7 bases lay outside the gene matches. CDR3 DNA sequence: TGTGCCACCAGTGATTTGCCCGACAGGGCTGGCGGGGAGCTGTTTTTT. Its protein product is CATSDLPDRAGGELFF.

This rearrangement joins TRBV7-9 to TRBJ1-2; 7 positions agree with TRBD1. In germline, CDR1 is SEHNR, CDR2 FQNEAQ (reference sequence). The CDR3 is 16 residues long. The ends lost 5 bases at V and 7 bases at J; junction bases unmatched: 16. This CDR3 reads CASSNPAGRGAFGYTF. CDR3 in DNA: TGTGCCAGCAGCAACCCCGCCGGCAGGGGGGCTTTTGGCTACACCTTC.

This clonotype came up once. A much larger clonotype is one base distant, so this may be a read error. CDR3: CASNYPGAGNEQYF. The CDR3 bases are TGTGCCAGCAACTACCCGGGGGCGGGCAATGAGCAGTACTTC. V usage is TRBV28 and J usage is TRBJ2-1; possibly TRBD1 or TRBD2 for D (6 bases each). The J call is uncertain, as TRBJ2-7 better fits the DNA end. Germline values: CDR1 MDHEN, CDR2 SYDVKM. The CDR3 has 14 residues.

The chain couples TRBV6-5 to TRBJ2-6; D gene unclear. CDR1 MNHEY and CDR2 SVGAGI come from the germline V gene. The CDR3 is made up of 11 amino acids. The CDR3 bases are TGTGCAACGTCGAGGGCCAACGTCCTGACTTTC. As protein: CATSRANVLTF.

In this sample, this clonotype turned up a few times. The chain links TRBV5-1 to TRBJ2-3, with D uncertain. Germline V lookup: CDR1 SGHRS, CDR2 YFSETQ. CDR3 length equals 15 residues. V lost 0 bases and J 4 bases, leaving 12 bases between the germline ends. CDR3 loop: CASSLEQAPPDTQYF. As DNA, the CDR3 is TGCGCCAGCAGCTTGGAGCAGGCGCCCCCAGATACGCAGTATTTT.

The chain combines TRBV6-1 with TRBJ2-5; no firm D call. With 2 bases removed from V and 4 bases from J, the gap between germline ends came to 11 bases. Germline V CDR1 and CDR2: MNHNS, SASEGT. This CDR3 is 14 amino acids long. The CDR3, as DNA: TGTGCCAGCAGTGAACGCAGGTCGGGAGAGACCCAGTACTTC. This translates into CASSERRSGETQYF.

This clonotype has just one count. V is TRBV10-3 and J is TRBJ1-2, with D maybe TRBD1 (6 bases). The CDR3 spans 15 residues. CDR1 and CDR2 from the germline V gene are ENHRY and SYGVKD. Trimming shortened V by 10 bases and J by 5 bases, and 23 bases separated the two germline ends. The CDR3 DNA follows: TGTGCCACCCGGACAGAGGTTATGTTCGCTTATGGCTACACCTTC. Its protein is CATRTEVMFAYGYTF.

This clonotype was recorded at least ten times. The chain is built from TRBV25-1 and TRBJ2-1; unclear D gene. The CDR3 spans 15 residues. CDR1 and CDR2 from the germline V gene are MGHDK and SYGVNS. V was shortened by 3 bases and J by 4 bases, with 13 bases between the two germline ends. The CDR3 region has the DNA TGTGCCAGCAGTGATCGACAAACACGGTACAATGAGCAGTTCTTC. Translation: CASSDRQTRYNEQFF.

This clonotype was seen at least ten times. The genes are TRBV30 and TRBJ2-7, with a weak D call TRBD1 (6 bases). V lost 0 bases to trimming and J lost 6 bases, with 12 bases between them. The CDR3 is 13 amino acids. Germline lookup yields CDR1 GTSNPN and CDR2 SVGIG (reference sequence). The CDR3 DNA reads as TGTGCCTGGAGTGTGGGGGCCCTAGGCGAGCAGTACTTC. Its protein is CAWSVGALGEQYF.

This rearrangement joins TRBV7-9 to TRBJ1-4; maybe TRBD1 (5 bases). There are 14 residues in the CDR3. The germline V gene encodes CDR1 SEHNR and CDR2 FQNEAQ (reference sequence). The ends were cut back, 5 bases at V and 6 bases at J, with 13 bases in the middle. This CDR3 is CASSPIGGDEKLFF. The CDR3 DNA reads TGTGCCAGCAGCCCAATCGGGGGGGATGAAAAACTGTTTTTT.

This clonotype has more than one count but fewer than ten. The CDR3 bases are TGCGCCAGCAGCTTGCTGGTGAACACTGAAGCTTTCTTT. This sequence encodes CASSLLVNTEAFF. This chain joins TRBV5-1 and TRBJ1-1; D is unclear. CDR1 SGHRS and CDR2 YFSETQ come from the germline V gene. V lost 1 base and J 0 bases, leaving 4 bases between the germline ends. This CDR3 comprises 13 residues.

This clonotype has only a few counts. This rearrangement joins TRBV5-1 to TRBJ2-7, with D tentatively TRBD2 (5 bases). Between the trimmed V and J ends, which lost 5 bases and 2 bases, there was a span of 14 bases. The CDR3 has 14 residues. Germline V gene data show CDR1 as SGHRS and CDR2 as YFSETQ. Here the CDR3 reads CASRPARGTYEQYF. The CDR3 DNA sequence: TGCGCCAGCAGACCCGCAAGAGGGACCTACGAGCAGTACTTC.

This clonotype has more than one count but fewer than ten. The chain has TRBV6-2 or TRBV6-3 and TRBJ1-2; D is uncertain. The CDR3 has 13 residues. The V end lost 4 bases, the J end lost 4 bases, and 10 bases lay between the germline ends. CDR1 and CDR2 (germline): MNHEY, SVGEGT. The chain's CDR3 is CASSSGASYGYTF. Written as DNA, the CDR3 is TGTGCCAGCAGTTCGGGAGCAAGCTATGGCTACACCTTC.

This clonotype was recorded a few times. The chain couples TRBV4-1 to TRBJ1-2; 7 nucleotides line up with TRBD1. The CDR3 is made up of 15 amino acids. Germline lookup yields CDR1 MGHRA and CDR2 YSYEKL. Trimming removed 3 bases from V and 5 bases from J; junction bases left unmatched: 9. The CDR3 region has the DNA TGCGCCAGCAGCCAGGGAAACAGGGGTTTATATGGCTACACCTTC. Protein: CASSQGNRGLYGYTF.

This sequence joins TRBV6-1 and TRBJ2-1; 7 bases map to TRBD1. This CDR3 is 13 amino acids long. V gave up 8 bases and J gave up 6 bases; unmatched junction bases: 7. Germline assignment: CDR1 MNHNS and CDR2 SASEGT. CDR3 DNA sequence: TGTGCCAGCCCGGGACAGTACACCAATGAGCAGTTCTTC. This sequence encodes CASPGQYTNEQFF.

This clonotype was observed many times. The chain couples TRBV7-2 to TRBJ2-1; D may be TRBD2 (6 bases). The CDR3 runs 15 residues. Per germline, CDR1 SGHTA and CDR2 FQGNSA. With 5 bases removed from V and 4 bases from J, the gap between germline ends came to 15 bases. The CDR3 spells CASSRDFSPYNEQFF. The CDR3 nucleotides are TGTGCCAGCAGCCGGGACTTCTCGCCTTACAATGAGCAGTTCTTC.

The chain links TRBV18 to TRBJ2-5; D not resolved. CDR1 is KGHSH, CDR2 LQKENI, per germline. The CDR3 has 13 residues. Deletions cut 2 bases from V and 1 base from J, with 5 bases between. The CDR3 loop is CASSPMFQETQYF. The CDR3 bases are TGTGCCAGCTCACCAATGTTCCAAGAGACCCAGTACTTC.

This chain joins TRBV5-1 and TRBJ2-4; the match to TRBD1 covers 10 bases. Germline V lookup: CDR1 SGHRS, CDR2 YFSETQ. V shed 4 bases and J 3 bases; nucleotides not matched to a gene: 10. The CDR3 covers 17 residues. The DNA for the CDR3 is TGCGCCAGCAGCCGACCCGGGACAGGGGATGGCAAAAACATTCAGTACTTC. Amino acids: CASSRPGTGDGKNIQYF. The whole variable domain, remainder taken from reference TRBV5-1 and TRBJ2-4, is KAGVTQTPRYLIKTRGQQVTLSCSPISGHRSVSWYQQTPGQGLQFLFEYFSETQRNKGNFPGRFSGRQFSNSRSEMNVSTLELGDSALYLCASSRPGTGDGKNIQYFGAGTRLSVL.

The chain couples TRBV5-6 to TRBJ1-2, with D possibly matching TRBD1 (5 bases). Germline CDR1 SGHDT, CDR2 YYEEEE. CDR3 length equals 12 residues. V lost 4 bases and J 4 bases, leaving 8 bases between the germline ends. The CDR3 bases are TGTGCCAGCAGCGGGGACGGCTATGGCTACACCTTC. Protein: CASSGDGYGYTF.

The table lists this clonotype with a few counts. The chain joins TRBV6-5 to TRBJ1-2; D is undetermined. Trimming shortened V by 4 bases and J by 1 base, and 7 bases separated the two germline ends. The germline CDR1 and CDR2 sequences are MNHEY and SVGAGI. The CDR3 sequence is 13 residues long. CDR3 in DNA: TGTGCCAGCAGTTCCCCTCTTAACTATGGCTACACCTTC. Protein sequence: CASSSPLNYGYTF.

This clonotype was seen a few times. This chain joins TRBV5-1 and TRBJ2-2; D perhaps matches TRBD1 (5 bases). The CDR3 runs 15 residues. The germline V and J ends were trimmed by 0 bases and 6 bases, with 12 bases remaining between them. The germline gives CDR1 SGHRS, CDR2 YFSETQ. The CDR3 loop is CASSLGGRFPGELFF. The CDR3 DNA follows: TGCGCCAGCAGCTTGGGGGGCAGGTTCCCCGGGGAGCTGTTTTTT.